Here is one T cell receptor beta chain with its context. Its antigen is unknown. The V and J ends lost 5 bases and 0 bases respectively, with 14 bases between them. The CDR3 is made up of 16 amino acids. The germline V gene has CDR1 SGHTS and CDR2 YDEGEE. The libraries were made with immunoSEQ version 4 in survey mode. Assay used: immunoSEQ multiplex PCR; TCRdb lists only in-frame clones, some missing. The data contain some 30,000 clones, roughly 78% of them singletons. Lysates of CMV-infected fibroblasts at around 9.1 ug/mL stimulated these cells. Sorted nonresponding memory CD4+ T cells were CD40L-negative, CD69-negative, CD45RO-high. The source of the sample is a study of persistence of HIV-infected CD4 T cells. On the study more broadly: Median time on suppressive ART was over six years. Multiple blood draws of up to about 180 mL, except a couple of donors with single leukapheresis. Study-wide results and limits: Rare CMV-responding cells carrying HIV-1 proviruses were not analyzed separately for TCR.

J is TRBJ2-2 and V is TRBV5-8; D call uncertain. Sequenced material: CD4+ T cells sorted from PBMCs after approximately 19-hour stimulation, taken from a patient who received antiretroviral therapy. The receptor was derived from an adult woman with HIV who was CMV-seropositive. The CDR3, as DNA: TGTGCCAGCAGTCTCGACACCAACGCGAACACCGGGGAGCTGTTTTTT. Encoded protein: CASSLDTNANTGELFF.